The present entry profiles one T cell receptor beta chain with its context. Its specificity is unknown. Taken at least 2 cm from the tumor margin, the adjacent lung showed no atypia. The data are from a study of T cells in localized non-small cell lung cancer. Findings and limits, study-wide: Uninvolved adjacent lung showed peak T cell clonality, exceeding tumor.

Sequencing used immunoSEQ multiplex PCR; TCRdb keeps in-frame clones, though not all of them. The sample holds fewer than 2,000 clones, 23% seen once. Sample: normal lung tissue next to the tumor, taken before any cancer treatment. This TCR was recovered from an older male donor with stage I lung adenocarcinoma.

The CDR3 protein is CASSIVGQGTNNEQFF. CDR3 coding DNA: TGTGCCAGTAGTATAGTGGGACAGGGAACCAACAATGAGCAGTTCTTC. The chain has TRBV19 and TRBJ2-1; 9 bases map to TRBD1. Trimming at V came to 1 base and at J to 5 bases, leaving 6 bases not matched to a gene. This CDR3 comprises 16 residues. Germline lookup yields CDR1 LNHDA and CDR2 SQIVND (reference sequence).